These 14 T cell receptor beta chains were sequenced from one sample in a study of blood T cell repertoires in COVID-19. The assay was immunoSEQ multiplex PCR, and TCRdb's table has in-frame clones only and misses some. The sample comprises 100,000 or so clones, 81% of which are singletons, and less than 45% rests with the top ten. Specimen: peripheral blood. The source of these receptors is a man older than 75 with acute or convalescent COVID-19.

The chain recombines TRBV30 with TRBJ2-1; 9 bases fit TRBD2. The CDR3 is 13 residues long. J gave up 9 bases and V 1 base, and 4 bases lay outside the gene matches. The germline V gene has CDR1 GTSNPN and CDR2 SVGIG (reference sequence). CDR3 protein: CAWSGLAGLEQFF. In DNA form, the CDR3 reads TGTGCCTGGAGTGGGCTAGCGGGACTTGAGCAGTTCTTC. Supplemented by reference TRBV30 and TRBJ2-1, the full variable domain reads SQTIHQWPATLVQPVGSPLSLECTVEGTSNPNLYWYRQAAGRGLQLLFYSVGIGQISSEVPQNLSASRPQDRQFILSSKKLLLSDSGFYLCAWSGLAGLEQFFGPGTRLTVL.

The rearrangement uses TRBV6-4 and TRBJ1-2; D gene ambiguous. V lost 5 bases and J lost 0, with 25 bases in between. CDR3 length: 19 amino acids. Germline V gene sequence: CDR1 MRHNA, CDR2 SNTAGT. The CDR3 DNA is TGTGCCAGCAGTACGGAGGTCGTATCTTCAGGTTCTCCTAACTATGGCTACACCTTC. Protein sequence: CASSTEVVSSGSPNYGYTF.

The gene calls are TRBV27 and TRBJ2-7, with D possibly TRBD1 on 6 matching bases. CDR1 and CDR2 (germline): MNHEY, SMNVEV (reference sequence). V shed 2 bases and J shed 3 bases, with 11 bases lying between them. The CDR3 loop spans 14 amino acids. CDR3 loop: CASSLKGVGYEQYF. In DNA form, the CDR3 reads TGTGCCAGCAGTTTAAAGGGGGTGGGCTACGAGCAGTACTTC.

The J gene is TRBJ2-2, the V gene TRBV9; possible D gene TRBD2, 7 bases. V dropped 4 bases and J dropped 7 bases, with 14 bases sitting between them. The CDR3 covers 14 residues. From germline, CDR1 is SGDLS and CDR2 YYNGEE. The CDR3 here is CASSLGGTNGELFF. The CDR3 DNA follows: TGTGCCAGCAGCCTGGGGGGGACAAACGGGGAGCTGTTTTTT.

The V gene is TRBV7-3, the J gene TRBJ2-1, with 7 bases aligning to TRBD2. CDR3 length: 15 residues. The V gene end was trimmed by 5 bases and the J gene end by 4 bases; junction bases not matched to a gene: 8. Germline lookup yields CDR1 SGHTA and CDR2 FQGTGA. The CDR3 DNA follows: TGTGCCAGCAGCAGAAGCGGGACTAAATACAATGAGCAGTTCTTC. It encodes CASSRSGTKYNEQFF.

This sequence joins TRBV11-1 and TRBJ2-7; a weak D match, TRBD1 (5 bases). V was pared by 2 bases and J by 2 bases, with 13 bases between. CDR3 length: 15 residues. CDR1 is SGHAT, CDR2 FQDESV, per germline (reference sequence). The CDR3 protein is CASSLQGDSTYEQYF. CDR3 bases: TGTGCCAGCAGCTTACAAGGAGACAGCACCTACGAGCAGTACTTC.

The chain uses TRBV28 and TRBJ2-4, with D possibly matching TRBD2 (6 bases). The CDR3 is 15 amino acids. Trimming took off 1 base at V and 5 bases at J, with 12 bases between the two ends. Germline values: CDR1 MDHEN, CDR2 SYDVKM. CDR3 nucleotide sequence: TGTGCCAGCAGTTTATTTTGGGGACTCCAAAACATTCAGTACTTC. Its translation: CASSLFWGLQNIQYF.

The chain has TRBV7-8 and TRBJ2-2; 11 bases fit TRBD1. V lost 6 bases to trimming and J lost 4 bases; unmatched junction nucleotides: 10. The CDR3 runs to 17 residues. Looked up from germline, CDR1 is SGHVS and CDR2 is FQNEAQ. CDR3 bases: TGTGCCAGCAGATCCCCCCCGGGACAGGGGGGCACCGGGGAGCTGTTTTTT. This gives the protein CASRSPPGQGGTGELFF.

This clone turned up a few times. J is TRBJ1-1 and V is TRBV5-1; 7 bases fit TRBD1. CDR1 is SGHRS and CDR2 is YFSETQ in the germline V gene. V lost 2 bases and J lost 1; bases outside the gene matches: 5. The CDR3 has 15 residues. The CDR3 DNA reads as TGCGCCAGCAGCTTAGTCAGACAGGGGAACACTGAAGCTTTCTTT. This sequence encodes CASSLVRQGNTEAFF.

V usage is TRBV6-5 and J usage is TRBJ2-1, with D possibly being TRBD1 (6 bases). CDR1 MNHEY and CDR2 SVGAGI come from the germline V gene. This CDR3 spans 16 amino acids. V lost 0 bases and J lost 8, with 17 bases in between. The CDR3 reads CASSYSWQGKSHEQFF. The CDR3 DNA sequence: TGTGCCAGCAGTTACTCGTGGCAGGGGAAATCGCATGAGCAGTTCTTC.

The chain couples TRBV30 to TRBJ2-1; possibly TRBD1 for D (6 bases). The length of the CDR3 is 13 residues. The ends were cut back, 3 bases at V and 4 bases at J, with 10 bases in the middle. Germline CDR1 reads GTSNPN; CDR2 reads SVGIG (reference sequence). CDR3 DNA: TGTGCCTGGAGAGAGGGGGAATACAATGAGCAGTTCTTC. Translating gives CAWREGEYNEQFF.

V gene TRBV6-1 combines with J gene TRBJ2-7; 14 nucleotides align to TRBD2. Germline CDR1 MNHNS, CDR2 SASEGT. Losses at the gene ends were 2 bases for V and 2 bases for J; bases not matched to a gene: 14. CDR3 length: 20 residues. The CDR3 sequence: CASSEMHGTGTSGRAYEQYF. CDR3 sequence (DNA): TGTGCCAGCAGTGAAATGCACGGCACCGGGACTAGCGGGAGAGCCTACGAGCAGTACTTC.

V gene TRBV28 combines with J gene TRBJ1-3, with D tentatively TRBD1 (6 bases). Germline V gene data show CDR1 as MDHEN and CDR2 as SYDVKM. CDR3 length equals 14 residues. V was trimmed by 8 bases and J by 0 bases, leaving 11 bases between them. The CDR3 loop reads CASVTGDSGNTIYF. CDR3 DNA: TGTGCCAGCGTGACAGGAGACTCTGGAAACACCATATATTTT.

The chain uses TRBV6-1 and TRBJ1-4, with D possibly TRBD1 on 6 matching bases. Germline CDR1 MNHNS, CDR2 SASEGT. V was clipped by 3 bases and J by 8 bases, with 10 bases between them. This CDR3 has 13 residues. The CDR3 nucleotides are TGTGCCAGCAGTGAGGGGGCGCGGGAAAAACTGTTTTTT. Translation gives CASSEGAREKLFF.